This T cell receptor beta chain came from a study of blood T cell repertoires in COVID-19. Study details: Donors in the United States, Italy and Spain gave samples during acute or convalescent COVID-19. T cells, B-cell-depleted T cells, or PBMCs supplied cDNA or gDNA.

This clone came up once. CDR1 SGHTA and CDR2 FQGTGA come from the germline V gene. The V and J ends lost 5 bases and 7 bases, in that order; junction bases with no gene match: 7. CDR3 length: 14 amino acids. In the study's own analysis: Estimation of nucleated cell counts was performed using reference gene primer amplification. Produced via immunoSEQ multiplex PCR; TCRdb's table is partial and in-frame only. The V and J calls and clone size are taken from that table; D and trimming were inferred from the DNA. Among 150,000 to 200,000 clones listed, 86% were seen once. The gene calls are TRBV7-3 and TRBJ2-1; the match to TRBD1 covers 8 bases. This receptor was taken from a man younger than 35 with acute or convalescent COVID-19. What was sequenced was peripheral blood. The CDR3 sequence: CASSNRQGWNEQFF. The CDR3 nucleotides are TGTGCCAGCAGCAACCGACAGGGGTGGAATGAGCAGTTCTTC.